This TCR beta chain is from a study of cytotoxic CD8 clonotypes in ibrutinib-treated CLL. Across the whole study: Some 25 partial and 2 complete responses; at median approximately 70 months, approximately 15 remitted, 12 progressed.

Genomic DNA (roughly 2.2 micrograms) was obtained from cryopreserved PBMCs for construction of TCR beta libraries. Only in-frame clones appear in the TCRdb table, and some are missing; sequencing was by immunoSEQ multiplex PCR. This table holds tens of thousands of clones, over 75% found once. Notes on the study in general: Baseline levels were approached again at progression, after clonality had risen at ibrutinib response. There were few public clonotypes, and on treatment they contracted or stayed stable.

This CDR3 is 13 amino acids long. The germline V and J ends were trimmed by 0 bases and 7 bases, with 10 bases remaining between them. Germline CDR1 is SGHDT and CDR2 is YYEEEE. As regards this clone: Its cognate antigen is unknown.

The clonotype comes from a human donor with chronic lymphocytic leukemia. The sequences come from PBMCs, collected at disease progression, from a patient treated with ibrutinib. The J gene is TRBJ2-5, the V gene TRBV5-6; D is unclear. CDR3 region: CASSLGAILTQYF. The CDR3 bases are TGTGCCAGCAGCTTGGGTGCAATTCTGACCCAGTACTTC.